This is a list of T cell receptor beta chains from one sample in a study of neurological immune-mediated disorders. Via MiXCR, TCRdb re-called the 5' RACE reads, giving one row per CDR3 protein. The sample comprises around 65,000 distinct CDR3 sequences, approximately 5.1% of which are singletons, and about 5.3% rests with the top ten. The specimen sequenced was PBMCs. These receptors were collected from a human donor with multiple sclerosis. The donor label of this sample is uncertain. The CDR3 runs from the conserved cysteine through the conserved F or W. Fields, in order: CDR3 length, J gene, V gene, CDR3 protein.

CDR3 length: 17
J gene: TRBJ2-1
V gene: TRBV5-1
CDR3 protein: CASSFGAEAGDYNEQFF

CDR3 length: 17
J gene: TRBJ2-3
V gene: TRBV14
CDR3 protein: CASSQDWRGGWTDTQYF

CDR3 length: 14
J gene: TRBJ2-5
V gene: TRBV5-1
CDR3 protein: CASSFWGTSGPQYF

CDR3 length: 14
J gene: TRBJ1-2
V gene: TRBV5-1
CDR3 protein: CASSLAGTGDGYTF

CDR3 length: 12
J gene: TRBJ2-5
V gene: TRBV29-1
CDR3 protein: CSVGVGPETQYF

CDR3 length: 14
J gene: TRBJ1-1
V gene: TRBV5-1
CDR3 protein: CASSLAGGGTEAFF

CDR3 length: 14
J gene: TRBJ1-1
V gene: TRBV5-1
CDR3 protein: CASTPSPGQHEAFF

CDR3 length: 16
J gene: TRBJ2-7
V gene: TRBV20-1
CDR3 protein: CSARDSQGSNSYEQYF

CDR3 length: 15
J gene: TRBJ1-2
V gene: TRBV10-3
CDR3 protein: CAISDPGLPDYGYTF

CDR3 length: 15
J gene: TRBJ2-2
V gene: TRBV5-1
CDR3 protein: CASSRDTWSTGELFF

CDR3 length: 15
J gene: TRBJ1-5
V gene: TRBV6-6
CDR3 protein: CASRKQGWGNQPQHF

CDR3 length: 16
J gene: TRBJ2-6
V gene: TRBV7-9
CDR3 protein: CASSLGTGSGANVLTF

CDR3 length: 13
J gene: TRBJ2-6
V gene: TRBV6-4
CDR3 protein: CASIFAGANVLTF

CDR3 length: 14
J gene: TRBJ2-3
V gene: TRBV20-1
CDR3 protein: CSATGQGMTDTQYF

CDR3 length: 15
J gene: TRBJ1-1
V gene: TRBV5-1
CDR3 protein: CASSGGDRMNTEAFF

CDR3 length: 15
J gene: TRBJ2-3
V gene: TRBV18
CDR3 protein: CASSPRFRGADTQYF

CDR3 length: 17
J gene: TRBJ2-1
V gene: TRBV6-6
CDR3 protein: CASSYSRGSVRGDEQFF

CDR3 length: 13
J gene: TRBJ2-1
V gene: TRBV20-1
CDR3 protein: CSASGRGLNEQFF

CDR3 length: 14
J gene: TRBJ1-2
V gene: TRBV5-1
CDR3 protein: CASSLHGEDYGYTF

CDR3 length: 15
J gene: TRBJ1-6
V gene: TRBV27
CDR3 protein: CASSIGALYNSPLHF

CDR3 length: 12
J gene: TRBJ2-7
V gene: TRBV7-8
CDR3 protein: CASSLRTYEQYF

CDR3 length: 15
J gene: TRBJ2-1
V gene: TRBV5-1
CDR3 protein: CASSLGTGGYNEQFF

CDR3 length: 15
J gene: TRBJ1-4
V gene: TRBV12-3/TRBV12-4
CDR3 protein: CASRLWTEVNEKLFF

CDR3 length: 15
J gene: TRBJ2-3
V gene: TRBV18
CDR3 protein: CASSPPNRASDTQYF

CDR3 length: 17
J gene: TRBJ1-4
V gene: TRBV11-2
CDR3 protein: CASSLRRMGVTNEKLFF

CDR3 length: 12
J gene: TRBJ2-7
V gene: TRBV20-1
CDR3 protein: CSARNRGYEQYF

CDR3 length: 15
J gene: TRBJ2-3
V gene: TRBV24-1
CDR3 protein: CATSVGEGSTDTQYF

CDR3 length: 15
J gene: TRBJ1-1
V gene: TRBV6-5
CDR3 protein: CASSYERARNTEAFF

CDR3 length: 13
J gene: TRBJ1-2
V gene: TRBV11-2
CDR3 protein: CASSLRPAYGYTF

CDR3 length: 16
J gene: TRBJ1-6
V gene: TRBV5-1
CDR3 protein: CASSLYGTGGYSPLHF

CDR3 length: 14
J gene: TRBJ1-4
V gene: TRBV5-1
CDR3 protein: CASSLGQGDEKLFF

CDR3 length: 15
J gene: TRBJ2-3
V gene: TRBV5-1
CDR3 protein: CASSLADSSTDTQYF

CDR3 length: 13
J gene: TRBJ1-1
V gene: TRBV14
CDR3 protein: CASSQAVNTEAFF

CDR3 length: 19
J gene: TRBJ2-6
V gene: TRBV12-3/TRBV12-4
CDR3 protein: CASSSPWGRTGSGANVLTF

CDR3 length: 15
J gene: TRBJ2-7
V gene: TRBV7-2
CDR3 protein: CASSRDVRVSYEQYF

CDR3 length: 15
J gene: TRBJ1-6
V gene: TRBV5-1
CDR3 protein: CASSPGGTGNSPLHF

CDR3 length: 14
J gene: TRBJ1-2
V gene: TRBV5-1
CDR3 protein: CASSLSSTDNGYTF

CDR3 length: 16
J gene: TRBJ2-1
V gene: TRBV5-1
CDR3 protein: CASSTLTSGSYNEQFF

CDR3 length: 14
J gene: TRBJ1-2
V gene: TRBV7-2
CDR3 protein: CASLPRQGLGGYTF

CDR3 length: 13
J gene: TRBJ2-1
V gene: TRBV10-3
CDR3 protein: CAIRSGRYNEQFF

CDR3 length: 13
J gene: TRBJ1-5
V gene: TRBV12-3/TRBV12-4
CDR3 protein: CASSSEGRQPQHF

CDR3 length: 12
J gene: TRBJ1-4
V gene: TRBV28
CDR3 protein: CASSSGQEKLFF

CDR3 length: 12
J gene: TRBJ2-3
V gene: TRBV7-9
CDR3 protein: CASSSLSGTQYF

CDR3 length: 13
J gene: TRBJ2-7
V gene: TRBV29-1
CDR3 protein: CSVEEDHSYEQYF

CDR3 length: 13
J gene: TRBJ1-1
V gene: TRBV6-1
CDR3 protein: CASRGTQNTEAFF

CDR3 length: 14
J gene: TRBJ2-1
V gene: TRBV20-1
CDR3 protein: CSATPGLDHNEQFF

CDR3 length: 16
J gene: TRBJ1-1
V gene: TRBV7-9
CDR3 protein: CATQSGGGGLNTEAFF

CDR3 length: 12
J gene: TRBJ2-4
V gene: TRBV30
CDR3 protein: CAWSEGGIRQYF

CDR3 length: 13
J gene: TRBJ1-2
V gene: TRBV29-1
CDR3 protein: CSVRDTGSYGYTF

CDR3 length: 15
J gene: TRBJ2-7
V gene: TRBV5-1
CDR3 protein: CASSLEGQGRGEQYF

CDR3 length: 15
J gene: TRBJ1-6
V gene: TRBV5-6
CDR3 protein: CASSLVPGAGSPLHF

CDR3 length: 12
J gene: TRBJ1-1
V gene: TRBV12-3/TRBV12-4
CDR3 protein: CASSSPGEEAFF

CDR3 length: 14
J gene: TRBJ2-5
V gene: TRBV5-1
CDR3 protein: CASFRAPREETQYF